These 4 T cell receptor beta chains were sequenced from one sample in a study of technical replicates of blood from a handful of donors. Only in-frame clones appear in the TCRdb table, and some are missing; sequencing was by immunoSEQ multiplex PCR. This sample has 50,000 to 55,000 clones, with about 86% found just once. Sequences were obtained from PBMCs. These TCRs come from a human donor in good health. Some clones in this sample may be carry-over from other donors' samples.

For the CDR3, the DNA is TGTGCCAGCAGGGGGGGACAGGGGATGTCTGGCTACACCTTC. Amino acid sequence: CASRGGQGMSGYTF. This chain connects TRBV9 to TRBJ1-2; the match to TRBD1 covers 10 bases. V was clipped by 5 bases and J by 7 bases; unmatched bases: 8. In germline, CDR1 is SGDLS, CDR2 YYNGEE. The CDR3 runs to 14 residues.

V usage is TRBV19 and J usage is TRBJ1-5, with a tentative D call TRBD1 (5 bases). CDR3 length equals 15 residues. The germline V gene encodes CDR1 LNHDA and CDR2 SQIVND (reference sequence). V lost 4 bases, J lost 7 bases, and 17 bases lay in between. The CDR3, as DNA: TGTGCCAGTAGTACTTTCCTTGACAGCCGGCAGCCCCAGCATTTT. Its protein is CASSTFLDSRQPQHF. Variable domain in full (rest from reference TRBV19 and TRBJ1-5): DGGITQSPKYLFRKEGQNVTLSCEQNLNHDAMYWYRQDPGQGLRLIYYSQIVNDFQKGDIAEGYSVSREKKESFPLTVTSAQKNPTAFYLCASSTFLDSRQPQHFGDGTRLSIL.

The rearrangement links TRBV2 to TRBJ2-2; 8 nucleotides line up with TRBD1. Per germline, CDR1 SNHLY and CDR2 FYNNEI. V shed 6 bases and J 7 bases; nucleotides not matched to a gene: 4. The CDR3 has 13 amino acids. CDR3 sequence: CASRDRGDGELFF. The CDR3 nucleotides read TGTGCCAGCAGAGACAGGGGTGACGGGGAGCTGTTTTTT.

This clone was observed once. This chain links TRBV10-3 with TRBJ2-7; 11 bases map to TRBD2. This CDR3 is built from 14 residues. Germline V lookup: CDR1 ENHRY, CDR2 SYGVKD. Trimming at V came to 4 bases and at J to 3 bases, leaving 2 bases not matched to a gene. CDR3 DNA sequence: TGTGCCATCAGTGTCCTAGCGGGAGGCTACGAGCAGTACTTC. Amino acids: CAISVLAGGYEQYF.